Below, one T cell receptor beta chain is given with its context. The CDR3 is 14 residues long. TCRdb's copy holds only in-frame clones and misses some; the assay was immunoSEQ multiplex PCR. This table holds about 68,000 clones, 86% found once. The sample belongs to a study of blood T cell repertoires in COVID-19. Study background: Some COVID-19 samples were acute and others convalescent; all came from the United States, Italy and Spain.

The source is a man younger than 45 with acute or convalescent COVID-19. The genes are TRBV12-2 and TRBJ2-2; the table's TRBD2 call for D was not verified on the DNA. TRBV12-2 constitutes a pseudogene. The sequencing sample was made of peripheral blood. CDR3 bases: TGTGCAAGTCGCTTCGAAGCCCTCACCGGGGAGCTGTTTTTT. It is translated as CASRFEALTGELFF.